This T cell receptor beta chain was documented in a study of T cell responses to AZD1222 COVID-19 vaccine. Study background: Both about-4-week and about-12-week second-dose recipients were combined. Points from the study as a whole: Clonal diversity was possibly underestimated; the donors were predominantly white British and more often female. Vaccine-associated CD4 TCRs ranged over spike, dominating at 160-218 and 743-854. Nearly half of the spike-specific TCRs reportedly recognize variant regions that carry no mutations.

Sequenced by immunoSEQ multiplex PCR; TCRdb stores in-frame clones only, minus some. In the table there are around 150,000 clones, about 90% of which are singletons. As for this clone: Its antigen remains unidentified.

The specimen comprised peripheral blood, sampled on day 0 of AZD1222 vaccination. The TCR comes from an adult in good health.

In DNA form, the CDR3 reads TGTGCCAGCAGCTTAGATATTTGGGGGGCCGGGGACACCATATATTTT. Residues: CASSLDIWGAGDTIYF. The rearrangement links TRBV7-2 to TRBJ1-3, with a tentative D call TRBD1 (6 bases). The V gene lost 1 base and the J gene lost 8 bases, with 18 bases spanning the gap. The CDR3 sequence is 16 residues long. Germline V gives CDR1 SGHTA, CDR2 FQGNSA.